The present T cell receptor beta chain was sequenced within a study of T-cell memory formation after mild COVID-19. Study-wide context: TCR clusters were largely donor specific.

This CDR3 has 15 amino acids. V lost 4 bases and J 1 base, leaving 13 bases between the germline ends. CDR1 is LGHDT, CDR2 YNNKEL, per germline (reference sequence). The authors produced TCR alpha and TCR beta cDNA libraries with sample barcodes and UMIs by 5'RACE using constant-segment primers. Via MiXCR, TCRdb re-called the 5' RACE reads, giving one row per CDR3 protein. The sample carries 250,000 or so distinct CDR3 sequences, more than 15% recorded once. This clonotype appeared a few times. The chain has TRBV3-1 and TRBJ2-5; D is unclear. This clonotype originated in a young man who had mild COVID-19 (a few samples of this study predate the infection). Cell type and time point are not known. The sample was PBMCs or a T cell subset sorted from them (not recorded which). CDR3 sequence (DNA): TGTGCCAGCAGCCCGATTGCAGGCTTCCAAGAGACCCAGTACTTC. It is translated as CASSPIAGFQETQYF.